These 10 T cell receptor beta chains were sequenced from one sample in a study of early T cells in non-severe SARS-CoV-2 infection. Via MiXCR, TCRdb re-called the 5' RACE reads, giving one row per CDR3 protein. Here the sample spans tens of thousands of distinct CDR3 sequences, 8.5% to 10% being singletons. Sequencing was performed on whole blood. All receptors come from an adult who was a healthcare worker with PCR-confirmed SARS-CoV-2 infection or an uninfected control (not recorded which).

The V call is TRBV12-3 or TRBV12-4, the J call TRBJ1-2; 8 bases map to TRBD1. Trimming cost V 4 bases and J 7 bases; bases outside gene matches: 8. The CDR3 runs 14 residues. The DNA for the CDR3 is TGTGCCAGCAGTTCGGACAGGGCAGGGTTTGGCTACACCTTC. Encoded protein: CASSSDRAGFGYTF.

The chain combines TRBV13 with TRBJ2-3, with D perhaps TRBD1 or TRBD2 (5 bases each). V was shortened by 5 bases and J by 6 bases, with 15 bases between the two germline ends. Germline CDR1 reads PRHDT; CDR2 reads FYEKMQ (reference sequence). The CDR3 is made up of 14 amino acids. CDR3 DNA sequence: TGTGCCAGCAGCCTAGCCTGGGGCCCCGATACGCAGTATTTT. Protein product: CASSLAWGPDTQYF.

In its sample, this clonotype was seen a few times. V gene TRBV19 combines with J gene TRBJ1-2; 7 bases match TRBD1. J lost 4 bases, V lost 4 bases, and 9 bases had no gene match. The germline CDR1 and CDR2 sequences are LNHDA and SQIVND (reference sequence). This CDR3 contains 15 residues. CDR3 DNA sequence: TGTGCCAGTAGTAAAAACAGGGGTGACAGCTATGGCTACACCTTC. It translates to CASSKNRGDSYGYTF.

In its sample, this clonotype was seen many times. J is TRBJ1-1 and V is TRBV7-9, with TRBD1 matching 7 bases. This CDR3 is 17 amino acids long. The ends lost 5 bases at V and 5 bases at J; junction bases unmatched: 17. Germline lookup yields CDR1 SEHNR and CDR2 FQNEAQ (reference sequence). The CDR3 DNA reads TGTGCCAGCAGCCACTTGGAAGGGGGCGCGTCAGGGACTGAAGCTTTCTTT. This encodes CASSHLEGGASGTEAFF.

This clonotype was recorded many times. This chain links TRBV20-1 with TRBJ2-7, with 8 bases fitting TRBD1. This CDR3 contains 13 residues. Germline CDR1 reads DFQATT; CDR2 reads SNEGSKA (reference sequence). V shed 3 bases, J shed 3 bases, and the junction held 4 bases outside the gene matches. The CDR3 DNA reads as TGCAGTGCTAGTATAGGGACAGGCTACGAGCAGTACTTC. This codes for CSASIGTGYEQYF.

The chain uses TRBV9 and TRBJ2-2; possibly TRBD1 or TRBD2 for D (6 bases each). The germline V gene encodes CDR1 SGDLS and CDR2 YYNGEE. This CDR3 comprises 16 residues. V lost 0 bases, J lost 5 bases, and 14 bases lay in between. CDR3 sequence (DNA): TGTGCCAGCAGCGTAGATGCGACTAGGGGGACCGGGGAGCTGTTTTTT. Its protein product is CASSVDATRGTGELFF.

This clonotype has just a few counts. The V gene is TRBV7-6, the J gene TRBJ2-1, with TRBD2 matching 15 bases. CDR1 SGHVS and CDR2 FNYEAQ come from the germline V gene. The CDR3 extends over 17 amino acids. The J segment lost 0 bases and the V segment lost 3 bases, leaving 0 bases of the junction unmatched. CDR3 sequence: CASSLGLAGGSYNEQFF. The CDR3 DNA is TGTGCCAGCAGCTTGGGACTAGCGGGGGGCTCCTACAATGAGCAGTTCTTC.

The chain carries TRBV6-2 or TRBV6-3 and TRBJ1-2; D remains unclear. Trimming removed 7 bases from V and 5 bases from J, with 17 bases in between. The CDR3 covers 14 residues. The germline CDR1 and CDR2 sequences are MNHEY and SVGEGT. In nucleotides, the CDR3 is TGTGCCAGCACCCACCGGGCAGTAACTTATGGCTACACCTTC. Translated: CASTHRAVTYGYTF.

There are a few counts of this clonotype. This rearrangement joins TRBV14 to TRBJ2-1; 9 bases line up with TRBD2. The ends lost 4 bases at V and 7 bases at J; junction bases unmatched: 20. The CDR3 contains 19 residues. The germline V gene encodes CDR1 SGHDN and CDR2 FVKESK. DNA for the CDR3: TGTGCCAGCAGCCCGCCCGGGTCGAGGGTAGCGGGAGTTAGGAATGAGCAGTTCTTC. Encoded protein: CASSPPGSRVAGVRNEQFF.

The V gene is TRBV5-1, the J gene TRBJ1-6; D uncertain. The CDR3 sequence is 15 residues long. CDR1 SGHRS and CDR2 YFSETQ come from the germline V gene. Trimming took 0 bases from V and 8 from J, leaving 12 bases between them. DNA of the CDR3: TGCGCCAGCAGCTTGGACGGTAGTAGCGATTCACCCCTCCACTTT. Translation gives CASSLDGSSDSPLHF.